These 31 T cell receptor beta chains originate from one sample sequenced in a study of shared clonotypes between healthy human individuals. CD45RO-negative, CCR7-selected cells formed the naive CD8 fraction, which excluded terminally differentiated effector memory CD45RA+ cells. Data came from immunoSEQ multiplex PCR; TCRdb stores just in-frame clones and leaves some out. The data hold about 2,100,000 clones, with 93% observed a single time. Sequenced input: naive CD8+ T cells from PBMCs. The receptors derive from a man between 18 and 35 years old in good health. Some clones in this sample may be carry-over from other donors' samples.

V gene TRBV7-3 combines with J gene TRBJ2-3; D is possibly TRBD2 (5 bases). Trimming took 0 bases from V and 6 from J, leaving 10 bases between them. Germline V gives CDR1 SGHTA, CDR2 FQGTGA. The CDR3 extends over 14 amino acids. CDR3 sequence (DNA): TGTGCCAGCAGCTTAACGCGGAGGCCGGATACGCAGTATTTT. Its protein is CASSLTRRPDTQYF.

The V and J genes are TRBV6-1 and TRBJ2-7; 8 positions match TRBD2. This CDR3 is built from 15 residues. The V segment lost 1 base and the J segment 0 bases; nucleotides outside the gene matches: 2. Germline CDR1 reads MNHNS; CDR2 reads SASEGT. CDR3 in amino acids: CASSEGSGDSYEQYF. The CDR3 coding sequence is TGTGCCAGCAGTGAAGGTAGCGGGGACTCCTACGAGCAGTACTTC.

The chain links TRBV19 to TRBJ1-1; no reliable D call. The germline CDR1 and CDR2 sequences are LNHDA and SQIVND (reference sequence). The V end lost 4 bases, the J end lost 7 bases, and 10 bases lay between the germline ends. This CDR3 has 12 residues. CDR3 nucleotides: TGTGCCAGTAGTAAGTTCGGGAGTGAAGCTTTCTTT. It translates to CASSKFGSEAFF. The entire variable domain, with the rest obtained from reference TRBV19 and TRBJ1-1, is as follows: DGGITQSPKYLFRKEGQNVTLSCEQNLNHDAMYWYRQDPGQGLRLIYYSQIVNDFQKGDIAEGYSVSREKKESFPLTVTSAQKNPTAFYLCASSKFGSEAFFGQGTRLTVV.

V is TRBV29-1 and J is TRBJ2-1, with 12 bases identical to TRBD2. This CDR3 region has 14 residues. V trimming: 8 bases; J trimming: 5 bases; junction bases outside the gene matches: 7. Germline-derived CDR1 and CDR2 are SQVTM and ANQGSEA. The CDR3 nucleotides are TGCAGCCCCAACGGACTAGCGGGAAACAATGAGCAGTTCTTC. Its translation: CSPNGLAGNNEQFF.

The genes are TRBV6-1 and TRBJ1-5; D remains ambiguous. The V end lost 6 bases, the J end lost 3 bases, and 15 bases lay between the germline ends. Germline V gene sequence: CDR1 MNHNS, CDR2 SASEGT. The CDR3 sequence is 15 residues long. Here the CDR3 DNA reads TGTGCCAGCAGCCCCCTCCAAGGATCCAATCAGCCCCAGCATTTT. Residues: CASSPLQGSNQPQHF.

The genes are TRBV4-1 and TRBJ2-5; tentatively, D is TRBD1 or TRBD2 (6 bases each). The J call may not be correct, given that the DNA end is closer to TRBJ2-7. This CDR3 contains 16 residues. Germline V gene lookup returns CDR1 MGHRA and CDR2 YSYEKL. CDR3 DNA: TGCGCCAGCAGCATAACCGTAGTGGTAGGGGGGCGCGAGCAGTACTTC. Protein sequence: CASSITVVVGGREQYF.

The count of this clone is one. The CDR3: CASSPPFQTGGTEAFF. The CDR3 DNA reads as TGTGCCAGCAGCCCCCCCTTTCAGACAGGGGGCACTGAAGCTTTCTTT. This chain connects TRBV7-2 to TRBJ1-1, with 9 bases identical to TRBD1. After removal of 5 bases from V and 4 bases from J, the junction contained 11 bases not matched to a gene. Per germline, CDR1 SGHTA and CDR2 FQGNSA. The CDR3 sequence is 16 residues long.

The genes are TRBV2 and TRBJ2-1, with D hard to call. V lost 7 bases, J lost 9 bases, and 7 bases lay in between. There are 10 residues in the CDR3. Per the germline V gene, CDR1 is SNHLY and CDR2 is FYNNEI. The CDR3 region has the DNA TGTGCCAGCATGAGGTCTGAGCAGTTCTTC. Protein: CASMRSEQFF. The full variable domain, its missing parts supplied by reference TRBV2 and TRBJ2-1, is EPEVTQTPSHQVTQMGQEVILRCVPISNHLYFYWYRQILGQKVEFLVSFYNNEISEKSEIFDDQFSVERPDGSNFTLKIRSTKLEDSAMYFCASMRSEQFFGPGTRLTVL.

The rearrangement uses TRBV19 and TRBJ1-1; the D gene is possibly TRBD1 (5 bases). The germline V gene has CDR1 LNHDA and CDR2 SQIVND (reference sequence). Trimming cost V 3 bases and J 7 bases, with 6 bases left between them. This CDR3 is built from 11 residues. CDR3 sequence reads: CASSMDNEAFF. The DNA of the CDR3 is TGTGCCAGTAGTATGGACAATGAAGCTTTCTTT.

The chain carries TRBV7-6 and TRBJ1-4; 9 bases are a match to TRBD1. V shed 5 bases, J shed 7 bases, and the junction held 8 bases outside the gene matches. There are 15 residues in the CDR3. The germline V gene has CDR1 SGHVS and CDR2 FNYEAQ. CDR3 in DNA: TGTGCCAGCAGCGCATACGGGACAGGGCTTGAAAAACTGTTTTTT. This codes for CASSAYGTGLEKLFF.

The V gene is TRBV29-1, the J gene TRBJ2-1; D call uncertain. With 1 base removed from V and 4 bases from J, the gap between germline ends came to 5 bases. The CDR3 length is 12 residues. The V gene's germline CDR1 is SQVTM and CDR2 ANQGSEA. CDR3 region: CSVEGRYNEQFF. CDR3 nucleotide sequence: TGCAGCGTTGAAGGACGGTACAATGAGCAGTTCTTC.

CDR3 sequence: CASSPTVRWGSYNEQFF. CDR3 sequence (DNA): TGTGCCAGCAGCCCAACCGTTCGATGGGGCTCCTACAATGAGCAGTTCTTC. The chain has TRBV7-9 and TRBJ2-1; no firm D call. Trimming shortened V by 5 bases and J by 0 bases, and 17 bases separated the two germline ends. Germline CDR1 SEHNR, CDR2 FQNEAQ (reference sequence). The CDR3 runs 17 residues. Full variable domain (rest looked up from reference TRBV7-9 and TRBJ2-1): DTGVSQNPRHKITKRGQNVTFRCDPISEHNRLYWYRQTLGQGPEFLTYFQNEAQLEKSRLLSDRFSAERPKGSFSTLEIQRTEQGDSAMYLCASSPTVRWGSYNEQFFGPGTRLTVL.

The rearrangement links TRBV2 to TRBJ2-7, with TRBD1 matching over 8 bases. V was clipped by 6 bases and J by 4 bases; unmatched bases: 20. The germline V gene encodes CDR1 SNHLY and CDR2 FYNNEI. The CDR3 spans 18 residues. CDR3 bases: TGTGCCAGCAGAGAGACCACAGTTTACAGGACAGGGCTATACGAGCAGTACTTC. It is translated as CASRETTVYRTGLYEQYF.

The chain recombines TRBV19 with TRBJ1-1; weak D call: TRBD1 (6 bases). V was shortened by 9 bases and J by 1 base, with 12 bases between the two germline ends. The CDR3 has 13 residues. Per germline, CDR1 LNHDA and CDR2 SQIVND (reference sequence). The CDR3: CASTTGPNTEAFF. The CDR3 bases are TGTGCCAGCACGACAGGCCCGAACACTGAAGCTTTCTTT.

The chain combines TRBV6-6 with TRBJ1-1; tentatively, D is TRBD1 (5 bases). Germline-derived CDR1 and CDR2 are MNHNY and SVGAGI (reference sequence). The V end lost 6 bases, the J end lost 0 bases, and 14 bases lay between the germline ends. The CDR3 runs 15 residues. CDR3 bases: TGTGCCAGCAGCCCCTTGGGGACTATGAACACTGAAGCTTTCTTT. It encodes CASSPLGTMNTEAFF.

CDR3 amino acids: CASSKGTVNGYTF. The CDR3, as DNA: TGTGCCAGCAGCAAAGGGACAGTCAATGGCTACACCTTC. V usage is TRBV9 and J usage is TRBJ1-2; TRBD1 matches 7 bases. This CDR3 region has 13 residues. Trimming cost V 4 bases and J 6 bases; bases outside gene matches: 6. Germline V lookup: CDR1 SGDLS, CDR2 YYNGEE.

In the case of this clone: Different DNA sequences within this sample yield the same CDR3. The chain employs TRBV27 and TRBJ2-2, with D perhaps matching TRBD2 (7 bases). Germline lookup yields CDR1 MNHEY and CDR2 SMNVEV (reference sequence). Trimming cost V 3 bases and J 4 bases, with 12 bases left between them. The CDR3 spans 15 residues. The CDR3 DNA follows: TGTGCCAGCAGTTTTTTTAGGGGGGGCACCGGGGAGCTGTTTTTT. It codes for CASSFFRGGTGELFF.

This chain connects TRBV25-1 to TRBJ2-1; maybe TRBD2 (6 bases). Between the trimmed V and J ends, which lost 4 bases and 5 bases, there was a span of 9 bases. From germline, CDR1 is MGHDK and CDR2 SYGVNS. This CDR3 has 13 residues. In DNA, the CDR3 is TGTGCCAGCAGTGTGGAGGGCGACAATGAGCAGTTCTTC. Its translation is CASSVEGDNEQFF.

This rearrangement joins TRBV27 to TRBJ1-5, with D possibly TRBD1 on 5 matching bases. Germline V lookup: CDR1 MNHEY, CDR2 SMNVEV (reference sequence). The germline V and J ends were trimmed by 1 base and 9 bases, with 10 bases remaining between them. The CDR3 is 13 amino acids. CDR3 loop: CASSLYQGAPQHF. Here the CDR3 DNA reads TGTGCCAGCAGTTTATATCAGGGTGCGCCCCAGCATTTT.

This chain uses TRBV27 with TRBJ2-3; D is ambiguous. The V gene's germline CDR1 is MNHEY and CDR2 SMNVEV (reference sequence). The V and J ends lost 1 base and 2 bases respectively, with 7 bases between them. The CDR3 has 14 residues. The CDR3 region has the DNA TGTGCCAGCAGTTTATGGACCGACACAGATACGCAGTATTTT. Translated: CASSLWTDTDTQYF.

This clone was seen just once. The V gene is TRBV4-1, the J gene TRBJ1-5; tentative D call: TRBD1 (5 bases). The CDR3 has 15 residues. V lost 6 bases, J lost 1 base, and 13 bases lay in between. Germline assignment: CDR1 MGHRA and CDR2 YSYEKL. CDR3 in amino acids: CASRFSTESNQPQHF. The CDR3 DNA reads TGCGCCAGCAGATTCTCGACAGAAAGCAATCAGCCCCAGCATTTT.

This chain uses TRBV7-3 with TRBJ2-5, with D possibly called TRBD1 or TRBD2 (5 bases each). The CDR3 is 13 residues long. The V gene's germline CDR1 is SGHTA and CDR2 FQGTGA. V lost 5 bases and J lost 3, with 10 bases in between. CDR3 in amino acids: CASSQVGEETQYF. DNA of the CDR3: TGTGCCAGCAGCCAGGTGGGGGAAGAGACCCAGTACTTC.

This sequence joins TRBV5-1 and TRBJ2-1; D assignment may be TRBD1 or TRBD2 (5 bases each). The CDR3 totals 14 residues. The germline V gene encodes CDR1 SGHRS and CDR2 YFSETQ. Trimming took 3 bases from V and 6 from J, leaving 13 bases between them. This chain's CDR3 is CASSSPLGGNEQFF. Written as DNA, the CDR3 is TGCGCCAGCAGCTCCCCTCTTGGGGGCAATGAGCAGTTCTTC.

Notes on this clone: Different DNA sequences within this sample yield the same CDR3. This chain's CDR3 is CASSLSHEQYF. CDR3 DNA: TGTGCCAGCAGTTTATCGCACGAGCAGTACTTC. V and J are TRBV28 and TRBJ2-7, with D hard to call. The ends were cut back, 1 base at V and 5 bases at J, with 3 bases in the middle. The CDR3 length is 11 residues. The germline V gene has CDR1 MDHEN and CDR2 SYDVKM.

This clone is a singleton in its sample. The chain couples TRBV5-6 to TRBJ2-1; perhaps D is TRBD1 or TRBD2 (6 bases each). In germline, CDR1 is SGHDT, CDR2 YYEEEE. The length of the CDR3 is 16 residues. Trimming took off 2 bases at V and 1 base at J, with 13 bases between the two ends. The CDR3 nucleotides are TGTGCCAGCAGCTTTTCCCAAGGGGGGTCCTACAATGAGCAGTTCTTC. Translation: CASSFSQGGSYNEQFF.

This sequence joins TRBV28 and TRBJ2-1; 10 bases are a match to TRBD1. V was pared by 6 bases and J by 1 base, with 3 bases of the junction left unmatched. The CDR3 spans 15 residues. The germline V gene encodes CDR1 MDHEN and CDR2 SYDVKM. The CDR3 reads CASSTGQGSYNEQFF. CDR3 DNA sequence: TGTGCCAGCAGCACGGGACAGGGGTCCTACAATGAGCAGTTCTTC.

CDR3 nucleotide sequence: TGTGCCAGCAGGTATGACAGGGCCGGTTCCTACGAGCAGTACTTC. Translation: CASRYDRAGSYEQYF. The gene calls are TRBV28 and TRBJ2-7, with TRBD1 matching over 7 bases. CDR3 length: 15 amino acids. CDR1 is MDHEN, CDR2 SYDVKM, per germline. V lost 6 bases and J lost 1; bases outside the gene matches: 9.

V gene TRBV20-1 combines with J gene TRBJ1-1, with 7 bases lining up with TRBD1. This CDR3 is built from 11 residues. Germline trimming cut 6 bases from V and 4 bases from J; bases unmatched to any gene: 2. Germline V gives CDR1 DFQATT, CDR2 SNEGSKA (reference sequence). The CDR3 bases are TGCAGTGCCCGGACAGGCACTGAAGCTTTCTTT. Translating it yields CSARTGTEAFF.

This clone was counted a single time. CDR3 DNA: TGTGCCAGCAGTCCTAGCGGAGCCACAGATACGCAGTATTTT. It codes for CASSPSGATDTQYF. The rearrangement joins TRBV28 to TRBJ2-3, with 7 bases matching TRBD2. J gave up 2 bases and V 5 bases, and 4 bases lay outside the gene matches. CDR3 size: 14 residues. CDR1 and CDR2 (germline): MDHEN, SYDVKM.

The chain recombines TRBV28 with TRBJ2-1, with D hard to call. This CDR3 spans 15 amino acids. Germline V gene data show CDR1 as MDHEN and CDR2 as SYDVKM. Trimming shortened V by 7 bases and J by 1 base, and 14 bases separated the two germline ends. In nucleotides, the CDR3 is TGTGCCAGCATCCTAAACTGGGCGTCCTACAATGAGCAGTTCTTC. It encodes CASILNWASYNEQFF.

This chain links TRBV11-2 with TRBJ2-3, with D perhaps matching TRBD1 (7 bases). V lost 5 bases, J lost 1 base, and 22 bases lay in between. Germline V lookup: CDR1 SGHAT, CDR2 FQNNGV. There are 18 residues in the CDR3. This CDR3 reads CASSQGAGQRDRTDTQYF. The DNA of the CDR3 is TGTGCCAGCAGCCAAGGGGCGGGACAGAGGGATCGCACAGATACGCAGTATTTT.